One T cell receptor (beta chain) is described in this entry. The data were taken from a study of blood T cell repertoires in COVID-19. Recruits, aged about 18 to 90 years, lived in roughly 22 US areas. Some clones are missing from TCRdb's copy, which holds only in-frame ones; the method was immunoSEQ multiplex PCR. The table records 200,000 to 250,000 clones, around 83% of them present only once. The receptor was isolated from a middle-aged woman who had recovered from COVID-19. Sequencing was carried out using PBMCs or T cells enriched from blood (not recorded which).

The CDR3 nucleotides read TGTGCCACCAGCAGAGAGAAGGGGGCCTTCAGGGCTTTCTTT. Translated, it gives CATSREKGAFRAFF. V is TRBV15 and J is TRBJ1-1, with 7 bases aligning to TRBD1. Germline CDR1 is LNHNV and CDR2 is YYDKDF (reference sequence). Trimming cost V 0 bases and J 11 bases; bases outside gene matches: 9. CDR3 size: 14 residues.